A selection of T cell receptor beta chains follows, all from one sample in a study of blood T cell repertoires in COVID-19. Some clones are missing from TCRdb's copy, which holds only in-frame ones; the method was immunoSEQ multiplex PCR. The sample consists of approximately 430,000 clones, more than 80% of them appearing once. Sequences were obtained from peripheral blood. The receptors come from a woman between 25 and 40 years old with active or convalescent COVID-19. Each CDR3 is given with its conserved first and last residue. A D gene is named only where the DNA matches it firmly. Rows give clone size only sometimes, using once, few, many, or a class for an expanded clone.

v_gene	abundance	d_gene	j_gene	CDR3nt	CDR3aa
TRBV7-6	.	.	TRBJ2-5	TGTGCCAGCAGCTTAGTCGGAGGGGACCCAAGGGCCCAGTACTTC	CASSLVGGDPRAQYF
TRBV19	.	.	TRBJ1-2	TGTGCCAGTAGAACCCTACGGACAGATATTAACTATGGCTACACCTTC	CASRTLRTDINYGYTF
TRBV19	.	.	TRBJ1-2	TGTGCCAGTACCGGCGGACTTCTTAACTATGGCTACACCTTC	CASTGGLLNYGYTF
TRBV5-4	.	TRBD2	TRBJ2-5	TGTGCCAGCAGCTTGGCGGCGGGGGGGCTTGAGGAGACCCAGTACTTC	CASSLAAGGLEETQYF
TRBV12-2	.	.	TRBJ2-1	TGTGCAAGTCGCCCCGGGACTAGCGGGGGGAAAGACAATGAGCAGTTCTTC	CASRPGTSGGKDNEQFF
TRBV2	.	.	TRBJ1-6	TGTGCCAGCAGTGACAGGGCCCCAACCTATAATTCACCCCTCCACTTT	CASSDRAPTYNSPLHF
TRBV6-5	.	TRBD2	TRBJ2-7	TGTGCCAGCAGCCGGTCTAGCGGCTCCTACGAGCAGTACTTC	CASSRSSGSYEQYF
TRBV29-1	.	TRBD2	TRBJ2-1	TGCAGCGTCGGCGCCACGACTAGCGTCTACAATGAGCAGTTCTTC	CSVGATTSVYNEQFF
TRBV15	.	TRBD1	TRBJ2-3	TGTGCCACCAGCAGCGCAACAGGGGGCGCAGATACGCAGTATTTT	CATSSATGGADTQYF
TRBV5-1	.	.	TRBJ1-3	TGCGCCAGCAGCTTGGACAGCTCTGGAAACACCATATATTTT	CASSLDSSGNTIYF
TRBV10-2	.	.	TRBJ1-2	TGCGCCAGCAGTGAGGGAGGGGTTACGGGTGGCTACACCTTC	CASSEGGVTGGYTF
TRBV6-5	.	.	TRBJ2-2	TGTGCCAGCAGTTATGCGGACACCGGGGAGCTGTTTTTT	CASSYADTGELFF
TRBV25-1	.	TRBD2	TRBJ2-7	TGTGCCAGCAGTGAAAACCTAGCGGGGGCCCAGGGTGAGCAGTACTTC	CASSENLAGAQGEQYF
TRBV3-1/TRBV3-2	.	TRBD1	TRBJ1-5	TGTGCCAGCAGCCAGACAGGGGGTTATAGCAATCAGCCCCAGCATTTT	CASSQTGGYSNQPQHF
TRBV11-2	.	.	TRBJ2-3	TGTGCCAGCAGCTTAGGCGCCAGGAATACGCAGTATTTT	CASSLGARNTQYF
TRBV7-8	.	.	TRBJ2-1	TGTGCCAGCAGAAAAAGGAGGGTTTCCTACAATGAGCAGTTCTTC	CASRKRRVSYNEQFF
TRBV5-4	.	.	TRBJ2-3	TGTGCCAGCAGCTTTCTACAGGGTACAGATACGCAGTATTTT	CASSFLQGTDTQYF
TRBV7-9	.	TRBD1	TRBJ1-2	TGTGCCAGCAGGGCGGGACAGGGGAGTTCAGACTATGGCTACACCTTC	CASRAGQGSSDYGYTF
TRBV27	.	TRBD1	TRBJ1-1	TGTGCCAGCAGCCCTCTCACAGGGGGCACTGAAGCTTTCTTT	CASSPLTGGTEAFF
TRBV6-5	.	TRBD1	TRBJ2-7	TGTGCCAGCATCGGGCAGGGGGCTCCCTACGAGCAGTACTTC	CASIGQGAPYEQYF
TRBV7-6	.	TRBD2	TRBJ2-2	TGTGCCAGCAGCTTAGGCGGGGGGGCGAGCACCGGGGAGCTGTTTTTT	CASSLGGGASTGELFF
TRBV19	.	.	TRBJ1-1	TGTGCCAGTAGTCCGAACATTGAAGCTTTCTTT	CASSPNIEAFF
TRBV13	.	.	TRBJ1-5	TGTGCCAGCAGCTTAGGGACAGTCAATCAGCCCCAGCATTTT	CASSLGTVNQPQHF
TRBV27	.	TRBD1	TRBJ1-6	TGTGCCAGCAGCTTACGAACGGACAGGGGCCCTTTCGGGTATTCACCCCTCCACTTT	CASSLRTDRGPFGYSPLHF
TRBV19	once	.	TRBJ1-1	TGTGCCAGTAGTATCAAGTACCAGATCCTGGACACTGAAGCTTTCTTT	CASSIKYQILDTEAFF
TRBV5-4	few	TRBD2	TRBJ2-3	TGTGCCAGCAGCTTCCCCGGGGGGGGATCAAGCACAGATACGCAGTATTTT	CASSFPGGGSSTDTQYF
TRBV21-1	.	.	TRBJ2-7	TGTGCCAGCAGCAAAGAGAGGACAGGGCCCCCTTCCTACGAGCAGTACTTC	CASSKERTGPPSYEQYF
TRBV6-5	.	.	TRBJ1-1	TGTGCCAGCAGCCTTCTCTCTGACACTGAAGCTTTCTTT	CASSLLSDTEAFF
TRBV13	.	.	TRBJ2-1	TGTGCCAGCAGCTTATTGAATCGTGGGAGCTCCTACAATGAGCAGTTCTTC	CASSLLNRGSSYNEQFF
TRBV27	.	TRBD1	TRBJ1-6	TGTGCCAGCGGGTTAAGGGGGACAGGGCTGAATTCACCCCTCCACTTT	CASGLRGTGLNSPLHF
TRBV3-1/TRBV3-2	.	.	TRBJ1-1	TGTGCCAGCAGCCTATGGACAGACATGAACACTGAAGCTTTCTTT	CASSLWTDMNTEAFF
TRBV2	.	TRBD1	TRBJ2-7	TGTGCCAGCAGCGGGGACAGTTACGAGCAGTACTTC	CASSGDSYEQYF
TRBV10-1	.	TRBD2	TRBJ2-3	TGCGCCAGCAGTGACCCCAGCGGGAAGGGAGATACGCAGTATTTT	CASSDPSGKGDTQYF
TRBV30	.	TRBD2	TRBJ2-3	TGTGCCTGGAGGCCAGCGGGAGTCCCCACAGATACGCAGTATTTT	CAWRPAGVPTDTQYF
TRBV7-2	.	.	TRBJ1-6	TGTGCCAGCAGCTTAGGGGGCAGTAATAATTCACCCCTCCACTTT	CASSLGGSNNSPLHF
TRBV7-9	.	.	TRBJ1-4	TGTGCCAGCAGGTGGGCCAGCGGAACTAATGAAAAACTGTTTTTT	CASRWASGTNEKLFF
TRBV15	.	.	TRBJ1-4	TGTGCCACCAGCAGGGGGGGGCTCGAAAAACTGTTTTTT	CATSRGGLEKLFF
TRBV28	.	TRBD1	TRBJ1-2	TGTGCCAGTACACCGGGACAGTCGCTTGGCTACACCTTC	CASTPGQSLGYTF
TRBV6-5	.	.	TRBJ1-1	TGTGCCAGCAGTAGACAATCCGGCCCTGAAGCTTTCTTT	CASSRQSGPEAFF
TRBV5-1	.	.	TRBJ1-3	TGCGCCAGCAGCGTCGGGGAGGGCAACACCATATATTTT	CASSVGEGNTIYF
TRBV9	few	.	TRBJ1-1	TGTGCCAGCGCCTGGACAGCTACGACTGAAGCTTTCTTT	CASAWTATTEAFF
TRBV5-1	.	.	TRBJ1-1	TGCGCCAGCTCCGTAGGGGGGGCGACTGAAGCTTTCTTT	CASSVGGATEAFF
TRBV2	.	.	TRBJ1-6	TGTGCCAGCAGTCAATACGAGGGTTCACCCCTCCACTTT	CASSQYEGSPLHF
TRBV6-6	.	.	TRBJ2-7	TGTGCCAGCAGTTACGGAGGACGGACCCCCTACGAGCAGTACTTC	CASSYGGRTPYEQYF
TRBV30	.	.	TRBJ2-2	TGTGCCCAAGAAAGGCTAGATAACACCGGGGAGCTGTTTTTT	CAQERLDNTGELFF
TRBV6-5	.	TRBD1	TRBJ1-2	TGTGCCAGCAGTTACTCCCAGGACAGGGGGCATGGCTACACCTTC	CASSYSQDRGHGYTF
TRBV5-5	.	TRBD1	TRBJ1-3	TGTGCCAGCAGCCTGACAGGGACGGGAAACACCATATATTTT	CASSLTGTGNTIYF
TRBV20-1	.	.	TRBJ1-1	TGCAGTGCTAGGCGGAACACTGAAGCTTTCTTT	CSARRNTEAFF